This T cell receptor (beta chain) came from a study of T cells in Graves' hyperthyroidism and ophthalmopathy. Trimming removed 1 base from V and 5 bases from J; junction bases left unmatched: 3. The length of the CDR3 is 14 residues. Germline V lookup: CDR1 SGHRS, CDR2 YFSETQ. Disease lasting under 3 months, a NOSPECS grade of at least 4, and a Clinical Activity Score of at least 3 were features of the ophthalmopathy patients. Each 10 ml fresh peripheral blood draw supplied the PBMCs. Researchers took RNA transcripts and amplified the TCR beta CDR3 regions from them. With the HTBI primer set, the TCR CDR3 went through a first round of RT-PCR. Using its own MiXCR run on the multiplex PCR reads, TCRdb lists one record per CDR3 protein. The sample lists about 610,000 distinct CDR3 sequences, about 16% occurring once. This clonotype was found once.

The chain uses TRBV5-1 and TRBJ2-5, with TRBD1 identical over 9 bases. Sequenced material: blood. This receptor was taken from a woman between 40 and 55 years old with Graves' ophthalmopathy. The CDR3: CASSLTGGTETQYF. CDR3 sequence (DNA): TGCGCCAGCAGCTTGACAGGGGGCACGGAGACCCAGTACTTC.